This TCR beta chain emerged from a study of blood T cell repertoires in COVID-19. Germline-derived CDR1 and CDR2 are LNHDA and SQIVND (reference sequence). CDR3 length: 18 residues. V lost 0 bases to trimming and J lost 2 bases; unmatched junction nucleotides: 9. Data came from immunoSEQ multiplex PCR; TCRdb stores just in-frame clones and leaves some out. Here the sample spans fewer than 150,000 clones, roughly 81% being singletons. The count of this clone is one. The genes are TRBV19 and TRBJ2-3; 9 nucleotides line up with TRBD2. This TCR derives from a human donor in a cohort sampled during active COVID-19. Sequenced material: peripheral blood. In DNA form, the CDR3 reads TGTGCCAGTAGTATAGATAGGGCTAGCGGGGCCAACACAGATACGCAGTATTTT. Protein sequence: CASSIDRASGANTDTQYF. Using reference TRBV19 and TRBJ2-3 for the parts outside the CDR3, the full variable domain is DGGITQSPKYLFRKEGQNVTLSCEQNLNHDAMYWYRQDPGQGLRLIYYSQIVNDFQKGDIAEGYSVSREKKESFPLTVTSAQKNPTAFYLCASSIDRASGANTDTQYFGPGTRLTVL.